These T cell receptor beta chains were read from a single sample in a study of circulating tumor DNA in untreated peripheral T-cell lymphoma. Assay: immunoSEQ multiplex PCR; the TCRdb copy retains only in-frame clones and omits some. The table records 2,000 to 2,500 clones, roughly four fifths of them present only once. The sample comprised tumor tissue. The origin of the receptors is a human donor with peripheral T-cell lymphoma. Each CDR3 is given without its conserved first and last residue. The order of the fields is V gene, CDR3 protein.

TRBV7-5 ASSLANRISGNTIY
TRBV6-8 ASSYSLGSGANVLT
TRBV18 ASSEQGAGDRY
TRBV4-1 ASSPPGLARSYEQY
TRBV19 ASSIEEGVRLDTEAF
TRBV6-8 ASSFPRSGAYEQY
TRBV28 ASSGLAGLRTSTDTQY
TRBV28 ASSLWSISRNLSGNTIY
TRBV23-1 ASSQDPRDFYGYT
TRBV6-8 ASSYSVSRGTDTQY
TRBV28 ASRTSGRASRETQY
TRBV28 ASSPGQTWGTEAF
TRBV11-3 ASSDRDRGIDTEAF
TRBV6-8 ASSYAENYGYT
TRBV11-3 ASSSGTGGSVAF
TRBV25-1 ASSEWAGGYT
TRBV6-7 ASGTGRDEQF
TRBV28 ASRERNNEQF